These 22 T cell receptor beta chains were all obtained from the same sample, sequenced in a study of T-cell memory formation after mild COVID-19. TCRdb re-called the 5' RACE reads with MiXCR, one entry per CDR3 protein. The sample holds roughly 600,000 distinct CDR3 sequences; more than 15% are singletons and the top ten take about 12%. The source material was PBMCs or a T cell subset sorted from them (not recorded which). These TCRs come from an adult woman who had mild COVID-19 (a few samples of this study predate the infection). Cell type and time point are not known.

This clonotype has more than one count but fewer than ten. The chain carries TRBV5-1 and TRBJ1-2; TRBD1 agrees at 9 bases. Trimming took 1 base from V and 4 from J; bases not matched to a gene: 8. Germline CDR1 SGHRS, CDR2 YFSETQ. The CDR3 is 16 residues long. The CDR3 DNA reads as TGCGCCAGCAGCTTGCCTACAGGGGGCTTTTCCTATGGCTACACCTTC. Translated, it gives CASSLPTGGFSYGYTF.

The chain couples TRBV7-9 to TRBJ2-1; 7 nucleotides match TRBD2. V dropped 2 bases and J dropped 4; count of bases not matched to a gene: 8. Germline V gene lookup returns CDR1 SEHNR and CDR2 FQNEAQ (reference sequence). This CDR3 comprises 16 residues. The CDR3 reads CASSLYSAGPYNEQFF. CDR3 coding DNA: TGTGCCAGCAGCTTATATTCAGCGGGACCTTACAATGAGCAGTTCTTC.

The CDR3 loop is CSARYEQYF. The CDR3 region has the DNA TGCAGTGCCCGGTACGAGCAGTACTTC. The rearrangement uses TRBV20-1 and TRBJ2-7; D ambiguous. The CDR3 is 9 amino acids. The germline V gene has CDR1 DFQATT and CDR2 SNEGSKA (reference sequence). Trimming cost V 6 bases and J 4 bases, with 4 bases left between them.

The chain combines TRBV20-1 with TRBJ2-7; 8 nucleotides match TRBD1. Germline V gene sequence: CDR1 DFQATT, CDR2 SNEGSKA (reference sequence). V lost 3 bases and J lost 5; bases outside the gene matches: 9. The CDR3 is 14 residues long. This CDR3 is CSASARTGTHEQYF. Written as DNA, the CDR3 is TGCAGTGCTAGCGCGAGGACAGGGACCCACGAGCAGTACTTC.

The chain carries TRBV5-8 and TRBJ2-1, with 11 bases aligning to TRBD2. The trim removed 2 bases at V and 7 bases at J, leaving 5 bases unmatched. CDR1 and CDR2 (germline): SGHTS, YDEGEE. This CDR3 has 15 amino acids. The CDR3 DNA reads as TGTGCCAGCAGCTTTAGCGGGAGGGCATCAAATGAGCAGTTCTTC. Translating gives CASSFSGRASNEQFF.

This clonotype was found once. The chain is built from TRBV4-1 and TRBJ2-3; 8 bases line up with TRBD1. Germline-derived CDR1 and CDR2 are MGHRA and YSYEKL. CDR3 length: 15 residues. Trimming took 4 bases from V and 4 from J; bases not matched to a gene: 7. CDR3 sequence: CASSLGAGGADTQYF. In DNA, the CDR3 is TGCGCCAGCAGCCTAGGGGCAGGGGGCGCAGATACGCAGTATTTT.

The chain has TRBV20-1 and TRBJ2-6; a weak D match, TRBD2 (6 bases). The CDR3 extends over 15 amino acids. Germline V gene lookup returns CDR1 DFQATT and CDR2 SNEGSKA (reference sequence). Trimming shortened V by 3 bases and J by 1 base, and 10 bases separated the two germline ends. The CDR3 spells CSARDYQSGANVLTF. In nucleotides, the CDR3 is TGCAGTGCTAGGGACTACCAGTCTGGGGCCAACGTCCTGACTTTC.

This chain joins TRBV12-3 or TRBV12-4 and TRBJ1-5; D not certain. Trimming removed 3 bases from V and 0 bases from J, with 9 bases in between. The CDR3 is 15 amino acids. The CDR3 loop is CASSLWVDSNQPQHF. Here the CDR3 DNA reads TGTGCCAGCAGTTTGTGGGTAGATAGCAATCAGCCCCAGCATTTT.

The rearrangement uses TRBV29-1 and TRBJ2-7; 11 bases fit TRBD2. Trimming removed 4 bases from V and 5 bases from J; junction bases left unmatched: 4. Germline V gene sequence: CDR1 SQVTM, CDR2 ANQGSEA. This CDR3 has 13 residues. CDR3 coding DNA: TGCAGCGTTGTGACTAGCGGGAAGCACGAGCAGTACTTC. Translation: CSVVTSGKHEQYF.

The chain carries TRBV29-1 and TRBJ2-5, with unresolved D. This CDR3 contains 12 residues. The V gene lost 3 bases and the J gene lost 1 base, with 6 bases spanning the gap. Germline values: CDR1 SQVTM, CDR2 ANQGSEA. CDR3 sequence: CSVDRSQETQYF. For the CDR3, the DNA is TGCAGCGTTGACAGGAGCCAAGAGACCCAGTACTTC.

This clonotype was observed a handful of times. The chain combines TRBV5-1 with TRBJ2-1; TRBD1 agrees at 9 bases. The CDR3 runs 15 residues. J lost 3 bases, V lost 4 bases, and 5 bases had no gene match. CDR1 and CDR2 from the germline V gene are SGHRS and YFSETQ. The CDR3: CASSAGQGHYNEQFF. Here the CDR3 DNA reads TGCGCCAGCAGCGCCGGACAGGGGCACTACAATGAGCAGTTCTTC.

This clonotype was seen a few times. The V gene is TRBV10-3, the J gene TRBJ2-7; TRBD2 is a possible D gene (5 bases). CDR3 length equals 15 residues. V was pared by 0 bases and J by 6 bases, with 15 bases between. The V gene's germline CDR1 is ENHRY and CDR2 SYGVKD. CDR3 region: CAISESGAAAGEQYF. CDR3 DNA sequence: TGTGCCATCAGTGAGTCGGGAGCGGCCGCCGGCGAGCAGTACTTC.

This clonotype has only a few counts. The gene calls are TRBV11-2 and TRBJ2-7; 7 bases fit TRBD2. The CDR3 totals 13 residues. Germline CDR1 is SGHAT and CDR2 is FQNNGV. V was clipped by 5 bases and J by 3 bases; unmatched bases: 4. The DNA for the CDR3 is TGTGCCAGCAGCGACACTAGCGACTACGAGCAGTACTTC. Amino acids: CASSDTSDYEQYF.

In its sample, this clonotype was seen a few times. A much larger clone lies one base from this, so it may be a read error. The chain has TRBV7-9 and TRBJ1-2, with no clear D. CDR1 is SEHNR and CDR2 is FQNEAQ in the germline V gene (reference sequence). The CDR3 covers 11 residues. V lost 6 bases, J lost 4 bases, and 6 bases lay in between. The CDR3: CASSFIYGYTF. The CDR3, as DNA: TGTGCCAGCAGTTTTATCTATGGCTACACCTTC.

Only a few counts were recorded for this clonotype. This chain joins TRBV7-2 and TRBJ2-1; no firm D call. The CDR3 contains 14 residues. The germline V gene has CDR1 SGHTA and CDR2 FQGNSA. Trimming took off 1 base at V and 6 bases at J, with 10 bases between the two ends. The CDR3 region has the DNA TGTGCCAGCAGCTTAGGGCAGGCAAGCAATGAGCAGTTCTTC. This codes for CASSLGQASNEQFF.

The chain uses TRBV7-9 and TRBJ2-3; 9 bases agree with TRBD2. Germline V gene data show CDR1 as SEHNR and CDR2 as FQNEAQ (reference sequence). The J segment lost 1 base and the V segment lost 1 base, leaving 3 bases of the junction unmatched. There are 16 residues in the CDR3. CDR3 DNA: TGTGCCAGCAGCTTAGGACTAGCGGCGGGCACAGATACGCAGTATTTT. Amino acid sequence: CASSLGLAAGTDTQYF.

The chain joins TRBV18 to TRBJ1-1, with D uncertain. The CDR3 spans 13 residues. Germline values: CDR1 KGHSH, CDR2 LQKENI. The germline V and J ends were trimmed by 2 bases and 10 bases, with 14 bases remaining between them. This chain's CDR3 is CASSPVPGVPAFF. In nucleotides, the CDR3 is TGTGCCAGCTCACCAGTACCAGGAGTCCCAGCTTTCTTT.

This clonotype was seen a handful of times. The chain is built from TRBV4-2 and TRBJ2-3; TRBD2 might be the D (6 bases). V lost 0 bases and J 6 bases, leaving 7 bases between the germline ends. Germline CDR1 reads LGHNA; CDR2 reads YNFKEQ. This CDR3 has 13 residues. CDR3 sequence: CASSQDLADTQYF. In DNA form, the CDR3 reads TGTGCCAGCAGCCAAGACCTAGCGGATACGCAGTATTTT.

The rearrangement joins TRBV5-5 to TRBJ2-7; D is unresolved. Germline CDR1 and CDR2: SGHKS and YYEKEE (reference sequence). V lost 5 bases and J 6 bases, leaving 15 bases between the germline ends. There are 13 residues in the CDR3. The CDR3: CASRPDPYVEQYF. The CDR3 DNA is TGTGCCAGCAGGCCCGACCCTTACGTCGAGCAGTACTTC.

V gene TRBV6-1 combines with J gene TRBJ2-7; no firm D call. V was trimmed by 6 bases and J by 5 bases, leaving 11 bases between them. Germline V lookup: CDR1 MNHNS, CDR2 SASEGT. This CDR3 spans 12 amino acids. CDR3 in amino acids: CASRQSVHEQYF. The CDR3 DNA sequence: TGTGCCAGCAGGCAGAGTGTCCACGAGCAGTACTTC.

The V and J genes are TRBV29-1 and TRBJ2-3; D remains ambiguous. Between the trimmed V and J ends, which lost 3 bases and 5 bases, there was a span of 12 bases. From germline, CDR1 is SQVTM and CDR2 ANQGSEA. The CDR3 is made up of 13 amino acids. As DNA, the CDR3 is TGCAGCGTTGAGTCAGGTGGCGGAGATACGCAGTATTTT. Translated: CSVESGGGDTQYF.

This sequence joins TRBV5-4 and TRBJ2-3; 9 bases align to TRBD2. J lost 5 bases, V lost 0 bases, and 1 base had no gene match. From germline, CDR1 is SGHNT and CDR2 YYREEE (reference sequence). The CDR3 spans 14 residues. This chain's CDR3 is CASSLGGRGDTQYF. The CDR3 DNA follows: TGTGCCAGCAGCTTGGGCGGGAGGGGAGATACGCAGTATTTT.